Given below is one TCR beta chain in context. The target antigen is unknown. This entry comes from a study of cytomegalovirus exposure and HLA in healthy donors. Study results and caveats: The listing of approximately 160 TCR beta chains classed them as cytomegalovirus-associated.

A multiplex PCR was run with 60 Vbeta primers and 13 Jbeta primers. Generated by immunoSEQ multiplex PCR, the TCRdb table keeps only in-frame clones and is missing some. Among under 110,000 clones listed, about two thirds were seen once. Per the germline V gene, CDR1 is SGHRS and CDR2 is YFSETQ. Trimming left V 0 bases short and J 1 base short, with 10 bases between. The CDR3 covers 16 residues. Sequenced material: PBMCs. This sequence originates from a boy younger than 18 in good health and CMV-seronegative. The genes are TRBV5-1 and TRBJ1-4; D gene uncertain. CDR3 nucleotides: TGCGCCAGCAGCTTGGCCCTTCGGGGAACTAATGAAAAACTGTTTTTT. Its translation: CASSLALRGTNEKLFF.